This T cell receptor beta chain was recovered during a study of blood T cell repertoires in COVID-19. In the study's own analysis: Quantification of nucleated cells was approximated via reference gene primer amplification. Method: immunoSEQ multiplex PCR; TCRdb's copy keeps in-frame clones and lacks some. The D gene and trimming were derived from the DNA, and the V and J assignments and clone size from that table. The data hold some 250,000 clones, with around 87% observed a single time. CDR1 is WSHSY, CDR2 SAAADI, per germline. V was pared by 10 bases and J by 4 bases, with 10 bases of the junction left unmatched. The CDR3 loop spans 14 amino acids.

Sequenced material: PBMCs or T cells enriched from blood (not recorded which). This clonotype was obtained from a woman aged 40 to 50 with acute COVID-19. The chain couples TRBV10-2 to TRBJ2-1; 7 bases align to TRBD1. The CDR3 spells CATMPGQTYNEQFF. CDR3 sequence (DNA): TGCGCCACCATGCCGGGACAGACTTACAATGAGCAGTTCTTC.